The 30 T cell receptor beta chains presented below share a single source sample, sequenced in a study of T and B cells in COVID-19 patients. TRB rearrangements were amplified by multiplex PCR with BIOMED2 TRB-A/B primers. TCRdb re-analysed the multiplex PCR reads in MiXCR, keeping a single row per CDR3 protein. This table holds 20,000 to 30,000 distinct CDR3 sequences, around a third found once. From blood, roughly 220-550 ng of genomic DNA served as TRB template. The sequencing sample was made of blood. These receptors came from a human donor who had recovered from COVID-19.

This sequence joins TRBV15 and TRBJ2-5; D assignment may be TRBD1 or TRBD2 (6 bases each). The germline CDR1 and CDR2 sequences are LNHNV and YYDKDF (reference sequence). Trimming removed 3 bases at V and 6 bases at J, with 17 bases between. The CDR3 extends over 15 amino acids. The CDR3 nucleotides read TGTGCCACCAGCAGTGGGGGGAGCAGGGGAAAGACCCAGTACTTC. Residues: CATSSGGSRGKTQYF.

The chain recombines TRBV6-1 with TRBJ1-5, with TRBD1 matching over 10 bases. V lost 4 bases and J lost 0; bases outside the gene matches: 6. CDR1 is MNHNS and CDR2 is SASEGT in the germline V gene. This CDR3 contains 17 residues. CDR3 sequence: CASSGGQGPYSNQPQHF. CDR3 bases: TGTGCCAGCAGTGGGGGACAGGGGCCATATAGCAATCAGCCCCAGCATTTT.

CDR3 sequence reads: CSARASGMISTDTQYF. The CDR3 bases are TGCAGTGCTAGAGCTAGCGGGATGATCAGCACAGATACGCAGTATTTT. The chain carries TRBV20-1 and TRBJ2-3; 9 bases map to TRBD2. The length of the CDR3 is 16 residues. CDR1 is DFQATT, CDR2 SNEGSKA, per germline (reference sequence). V gave up 1 base and J gave up 0 bases; unmatched junction bases: 5.

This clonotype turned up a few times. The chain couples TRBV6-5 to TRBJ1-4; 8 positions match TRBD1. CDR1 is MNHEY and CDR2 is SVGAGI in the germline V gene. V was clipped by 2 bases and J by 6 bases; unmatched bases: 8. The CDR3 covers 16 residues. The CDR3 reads CASSYPRTGSDEKLFF. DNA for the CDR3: TGTGCCAGCAGTTACCCGAGGACAGGGTCTGATGAAAAACTGTTTTTT.

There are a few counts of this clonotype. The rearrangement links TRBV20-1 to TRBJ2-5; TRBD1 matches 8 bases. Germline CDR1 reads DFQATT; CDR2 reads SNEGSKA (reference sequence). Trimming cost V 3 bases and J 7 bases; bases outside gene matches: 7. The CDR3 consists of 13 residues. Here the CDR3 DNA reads TGCAGTGCTAGTTCACAGGGGGTAGGGACCCAGTACTTC. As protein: CSASSQGVGTQYF.

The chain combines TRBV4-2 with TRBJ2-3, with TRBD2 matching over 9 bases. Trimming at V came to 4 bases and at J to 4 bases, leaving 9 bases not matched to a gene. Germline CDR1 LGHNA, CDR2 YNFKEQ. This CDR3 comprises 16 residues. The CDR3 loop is CASSLQREAGADTQYF. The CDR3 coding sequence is TGTGCCAGCAGCCTTCAGCGGGAGGCTGGGGCAGATACGCAGTATTTT.

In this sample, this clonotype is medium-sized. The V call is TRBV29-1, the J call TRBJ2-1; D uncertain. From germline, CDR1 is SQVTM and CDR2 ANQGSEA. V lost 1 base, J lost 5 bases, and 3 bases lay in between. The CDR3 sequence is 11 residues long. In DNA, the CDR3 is TGCAGCGTTGAAGCGAACAATGAGCAGTTCTTC. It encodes CSVEANNEQFF.

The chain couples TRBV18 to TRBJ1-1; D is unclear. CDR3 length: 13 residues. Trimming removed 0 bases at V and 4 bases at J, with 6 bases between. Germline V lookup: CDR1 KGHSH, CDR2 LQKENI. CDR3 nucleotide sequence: TGTGCCAGCTCACCACCGGCTTCCACTGAAGCTTTCTTT. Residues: CASSPPASTEAFF.

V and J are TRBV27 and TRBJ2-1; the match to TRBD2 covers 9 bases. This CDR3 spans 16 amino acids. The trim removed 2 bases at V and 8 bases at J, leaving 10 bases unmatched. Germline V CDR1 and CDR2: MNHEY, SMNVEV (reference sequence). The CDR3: CASSLVGGRAQDEQFF. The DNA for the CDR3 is TGTGCCAGCAGTTTAGTGGGCGGGAGGGCTCAAGATGAGCAGTTCTTC.

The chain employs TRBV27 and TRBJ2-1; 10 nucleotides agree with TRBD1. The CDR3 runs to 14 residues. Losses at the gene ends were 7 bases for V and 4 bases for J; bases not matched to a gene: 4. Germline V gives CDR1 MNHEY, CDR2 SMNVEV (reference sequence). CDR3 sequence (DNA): TGTGCCAGCATAGCGGGACAGGGGTACAATGAGCAGTTCTTC. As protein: CASIAGQGYNEQFF.

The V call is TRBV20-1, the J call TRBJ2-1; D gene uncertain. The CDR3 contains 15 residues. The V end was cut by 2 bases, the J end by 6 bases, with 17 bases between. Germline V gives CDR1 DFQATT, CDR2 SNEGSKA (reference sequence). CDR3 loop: CSARNRAFGSNEQFF. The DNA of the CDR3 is TGCAGTGCTAGAAACCGGGCGTTCGGGTCCAATGAGCAGTTCTTC.

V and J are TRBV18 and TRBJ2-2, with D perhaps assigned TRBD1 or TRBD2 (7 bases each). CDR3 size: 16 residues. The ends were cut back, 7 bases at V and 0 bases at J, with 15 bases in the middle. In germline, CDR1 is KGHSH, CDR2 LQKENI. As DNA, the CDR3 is TGTGCCAGCTTAGCACAGGGGACTACGAACACCGGGGAGCTGTTTTTT. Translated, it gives CASLAQGTTNTGELFF.

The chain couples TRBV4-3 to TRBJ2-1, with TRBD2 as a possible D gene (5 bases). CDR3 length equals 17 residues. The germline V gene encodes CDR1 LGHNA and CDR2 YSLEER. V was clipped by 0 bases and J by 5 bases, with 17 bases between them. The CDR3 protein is CASSQDRPLAAHNEQFF. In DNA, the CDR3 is TGCGCCAGCAGCCAAGATCGTCCGCTAGCTGCCCACAATGAGCAGTTCTTC.

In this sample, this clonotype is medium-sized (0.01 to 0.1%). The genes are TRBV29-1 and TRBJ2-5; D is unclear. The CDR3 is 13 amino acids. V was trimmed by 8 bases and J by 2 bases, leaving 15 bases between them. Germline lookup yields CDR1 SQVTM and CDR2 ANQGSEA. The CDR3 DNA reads TGCAGCTTCTCGTTAGGCAGTCAAGAGACCCAGTACTTC. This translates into CSFSLGSQETQYF.

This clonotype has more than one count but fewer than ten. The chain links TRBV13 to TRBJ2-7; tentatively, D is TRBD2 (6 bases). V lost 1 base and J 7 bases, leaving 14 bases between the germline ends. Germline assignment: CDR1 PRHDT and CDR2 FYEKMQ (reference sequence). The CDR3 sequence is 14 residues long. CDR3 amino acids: CASSLELAPGEQYF. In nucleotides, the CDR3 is TGTGCCAGCAGCTTAGAACTAGCTCCGGGGGAGCAGTACTTC.

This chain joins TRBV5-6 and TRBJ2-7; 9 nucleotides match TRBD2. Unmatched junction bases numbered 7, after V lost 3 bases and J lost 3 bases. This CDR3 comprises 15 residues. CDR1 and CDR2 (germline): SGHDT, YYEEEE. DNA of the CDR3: TGTGCCAGCAGCTGGAGGCTAGCGGGGATCTACGAGCAGTACTTC. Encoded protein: CASSWRLAGIYEQYF.

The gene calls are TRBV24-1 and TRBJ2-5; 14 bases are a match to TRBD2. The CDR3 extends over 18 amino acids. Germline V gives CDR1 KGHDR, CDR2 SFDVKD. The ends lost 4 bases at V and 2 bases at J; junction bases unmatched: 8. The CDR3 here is CATSEPRGLAGGQETQYF. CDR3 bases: TGTGCCACCAGTGAACCACGCGGACTAGCGGGGGGTCAAGAGACCCAGTACTTC.

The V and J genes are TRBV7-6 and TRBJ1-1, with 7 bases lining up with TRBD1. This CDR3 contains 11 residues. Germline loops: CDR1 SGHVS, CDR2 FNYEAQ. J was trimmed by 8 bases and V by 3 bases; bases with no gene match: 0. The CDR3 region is CASSLDREAFF. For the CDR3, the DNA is TGTGCCAGCAGCTTGGACAGGGAAGCTTTCTTT.

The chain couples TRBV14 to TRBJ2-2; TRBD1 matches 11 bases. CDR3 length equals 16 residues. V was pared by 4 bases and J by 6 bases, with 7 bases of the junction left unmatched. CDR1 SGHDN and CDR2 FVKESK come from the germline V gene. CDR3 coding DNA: TGTGCCAGCAGCCCTCGGACAGGGGGCGCCCCCGGGGAGCTGTTTTTT. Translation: CASSPRTGGAPGELFF.

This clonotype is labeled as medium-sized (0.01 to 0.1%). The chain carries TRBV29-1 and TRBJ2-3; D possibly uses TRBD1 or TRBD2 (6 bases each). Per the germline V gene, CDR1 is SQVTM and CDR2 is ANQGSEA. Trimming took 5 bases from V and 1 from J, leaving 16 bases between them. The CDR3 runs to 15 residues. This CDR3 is CSVRGLAGGTDTQYF. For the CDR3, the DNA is TGCAGCGTTCGGGGGCTAGCTGGGGGCACAGATACGCAGTATTTT.

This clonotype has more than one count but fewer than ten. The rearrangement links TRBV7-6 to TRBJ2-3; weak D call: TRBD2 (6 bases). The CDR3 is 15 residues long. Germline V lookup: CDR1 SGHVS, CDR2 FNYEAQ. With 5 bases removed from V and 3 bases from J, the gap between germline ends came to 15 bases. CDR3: CASSDRGILTDTQYF. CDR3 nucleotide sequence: TGTGCCAGCAGCGATCGCGGGATCTTGACAGATACGCAGTATTTT.

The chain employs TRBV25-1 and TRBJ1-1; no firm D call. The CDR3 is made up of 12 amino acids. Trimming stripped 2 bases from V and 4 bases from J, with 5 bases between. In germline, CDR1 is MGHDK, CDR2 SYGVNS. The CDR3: CASSEGGTEAFF. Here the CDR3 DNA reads TGTGCCAGCAGTGAAGGCGGCACTGAAGCTTTCTTT.

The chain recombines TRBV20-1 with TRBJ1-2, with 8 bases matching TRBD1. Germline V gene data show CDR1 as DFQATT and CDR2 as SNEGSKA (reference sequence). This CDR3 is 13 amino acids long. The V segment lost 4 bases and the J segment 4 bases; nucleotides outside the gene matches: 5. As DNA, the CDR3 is TGCAGTGCTACCAGGGGGCGCGGCTATGGCTACACCTTC. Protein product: CSATRGRGYGYTF.

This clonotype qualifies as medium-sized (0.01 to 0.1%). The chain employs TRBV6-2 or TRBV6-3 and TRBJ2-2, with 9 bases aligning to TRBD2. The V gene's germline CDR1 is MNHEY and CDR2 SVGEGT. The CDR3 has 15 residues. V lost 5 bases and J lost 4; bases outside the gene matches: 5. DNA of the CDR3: TGTGCCAGCAGTAGACTAGCGGAGAGCACCGGGGAGCTGTTTTTT. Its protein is CASSRLAESTGELFF.

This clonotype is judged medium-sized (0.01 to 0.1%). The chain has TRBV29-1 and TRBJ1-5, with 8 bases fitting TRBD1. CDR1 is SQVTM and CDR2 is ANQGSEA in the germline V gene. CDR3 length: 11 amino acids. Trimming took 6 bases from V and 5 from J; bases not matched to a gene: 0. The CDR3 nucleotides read TGCAGCGTGGGACAGGATCAGCCCCAGCATTTT. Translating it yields CSVGQDQPQHF.

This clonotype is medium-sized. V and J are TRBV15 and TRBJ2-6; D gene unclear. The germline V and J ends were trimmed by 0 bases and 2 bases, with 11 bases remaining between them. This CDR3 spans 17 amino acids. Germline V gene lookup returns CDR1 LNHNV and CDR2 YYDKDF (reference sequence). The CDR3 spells CATSRDPLSAGANVLTF. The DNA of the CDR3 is TGTGCCACCAGCAGAGATCCCCTTTCGGCTGGGGCCAACGTCCTGACTTTC.

The chain's CDR3 is CASSQEVTGANVLTF. As DNA, the CDR3 is TGCGCCAGCAGCCAAGAGGTAACTGGGGCCAACGTCCTGACTTTC. This chain connects TRBV4-3 to TRBJ2-6; no definite D call. CDR1 and CDR2 from the germline V gene are LGHNA and YSLEER. Trimming pared 0 bases from V and 2 bases from J, leaving 5 bases between. The CDR3 length is 15 residues.

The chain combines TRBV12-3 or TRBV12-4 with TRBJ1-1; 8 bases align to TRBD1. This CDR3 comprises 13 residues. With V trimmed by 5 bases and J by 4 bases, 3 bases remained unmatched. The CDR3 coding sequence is TGTGCCAGCAGTCTACAGGGGGTCACTGAAGCTTTCTTT. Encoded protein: CASSLQGVTEAFF.

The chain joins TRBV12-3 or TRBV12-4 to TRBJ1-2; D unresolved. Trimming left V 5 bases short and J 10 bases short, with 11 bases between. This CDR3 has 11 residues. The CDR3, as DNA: TGTGCCAGCAGTCCCTCGGGTGCCTACACCTTC. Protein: CASSPSGAYTF.

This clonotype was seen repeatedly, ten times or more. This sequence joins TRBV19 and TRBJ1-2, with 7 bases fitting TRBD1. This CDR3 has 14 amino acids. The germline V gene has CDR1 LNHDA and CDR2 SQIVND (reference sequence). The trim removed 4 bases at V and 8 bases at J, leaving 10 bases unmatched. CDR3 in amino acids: CASSTDRDFWGYTF. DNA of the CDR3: TGTGCCAGTAGTACCGACAGGGACTTTTGGGGCTACACCTTC.